Below, one TCR beta chain is given with its context. What it recognizes is unknown. A junction boundary mismatches the germline segment, possibly from a read error. This CDR3 is built from 14 residues. The data were obtained in a study of blood T cells in healthy people across ages. Study-level findings and limits: Higher diversity, along with more naive CD4+ cells, distinguished long-lived donors from aged donors.

The amount of total RNA extracted per sample was at least 5.5 micrograms. With a J-beta primer mix and a sample-barcoded 5' primer, a second PCR ran about 7 to 12 cycles. Every single cDNA molecule received a tag from a template-switch adaptor with 12 random nucleotides. TCRdb used MiXCR to reprocess the 5' RACE reads, holding one entry per CDR3 protein. The sample has around 1.7 million distinct CDR3 sequences; under 30% are singletons. Specimen: blood. The V and J genes are TRBV12-3 or TRBV12-4 and TRBJ2-5, with unresolved D. This sequence was found in a woman in her 30s in good health. This chain's CDR3 is CAGSLSQLQETQYF. In DNA form, the CDR3 reads TGTGCCGGCAGTTTGAGTCAACTCCAAGAGACCCAGTACTTC.